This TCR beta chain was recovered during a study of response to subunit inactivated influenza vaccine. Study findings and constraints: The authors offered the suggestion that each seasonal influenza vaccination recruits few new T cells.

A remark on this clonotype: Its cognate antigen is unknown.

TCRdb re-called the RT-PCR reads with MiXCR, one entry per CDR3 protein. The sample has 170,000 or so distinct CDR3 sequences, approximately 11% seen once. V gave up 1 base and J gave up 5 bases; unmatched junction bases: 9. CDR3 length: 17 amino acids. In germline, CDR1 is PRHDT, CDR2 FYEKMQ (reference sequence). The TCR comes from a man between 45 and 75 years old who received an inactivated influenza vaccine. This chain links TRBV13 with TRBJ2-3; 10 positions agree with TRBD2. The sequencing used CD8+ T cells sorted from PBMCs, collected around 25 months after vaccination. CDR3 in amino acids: CASSLELSGGARDTQYF. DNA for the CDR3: TGTGCCAGCAGCTTAGAATTGAGCGGGGGGGCCAGAGATACGCAGTATTTT.